Below are 32 T cell receptor beta chains sequenced from a single sample in a study of blood T cell repertoires in COVID-19. Profiling relied on immunoSEQ multiplex PCR, and the TCRdb table lists in-frame clones only, not all of them. The sample consists of approximately 240,000 clones, over 75% of them appearing once. Sequencing was performed on peripheral blood. The receptor source for this set is a middle-aged woman who had recovered from COVID-19.

This sequence joins TRBV11-3 and TRBJ1-2; D unresolved. The ends were cut back, 6 bases at V and 7 bases at J, with 18 bases in the middle. The germline gives CDR1 SGHNT, CDR2 YENEEA. This CDR3 spans 14 amino acids. The CDR3 DNA reads as TGTGCCAGCAGTACAGTCCTGGTGATAGGTGGCTACACCTTC. Encoded protein: CASSTVLVIGGYTF.

The chain uses TRBV5-6 and TRBJ2-7, with 9 bases lining up with TRBD1. Germline CDR1 and CDR2: SGHDT and YYEEEE. The CDR3 runs 13 residues. The ends lost 4 bases at V and 6 bases at J; junction bases unmatched: 5. CDR3 amino acids: CASSRDRVFEQYF. The CDR3 coding sequence is TGTGCCAGCAGCCGGGACAGGGTGTTCGAGCAGTACTTC.

The rearrangement joins TRBV6-5 to TRBJ2-3; 8 bases are shared with TRBD2. Germline CDR1 reads MNHEY; CDR2 reads SVGAGI. Trimming at V came to 2 bases and at J to 4 bases, leaving 8 bases not matched to a gene. This CDR3 has 16 amino acids. CDR3 in amino acids: CASSYGPGLAADTQYF. DNA of the CDR3: TGTGCCAGCAGTTACGGCCCCGGACTAGCCGCAGATACGCAGTATTTT.

This sequence joins TRBV9 and TRBJ2-2; D is possibly TRBD1 (6 bases). The germline V gene has CDR1 SGDLS and CDR2 YYNGEE. Trimming removed 4 bases at V and 6 bases at J, with 19 bases between. There are 16 residues in the CDR3. The CDR3 loop reads CASSPPGRGPAGELFF. The CDR3 DNA reads TGTGCCAGCAGCCCCCCGGGCAGGGGACCCGCCGGGGAGCTGTTTTTT.

J is TRBJ1-3 and V is TRBV7-6, with TRBD1 matching over 9 bases. The CDR3 consists of 15 residues. Germline loops: CDR1 SGHVS, CDR2 FNYEAQ. J gave up 2 bases and V 3 bases, and 2 bases lay outside the gene matches. CDR3 DNA: TGTGCCAGCAGCTTTACAGGGGGCACTGGAAACACCATATATTTT. Its translation is CASSFTGGTGNTIYF.

V usage is TRBV30 and J usage is TRBJ1-3; 7 bases map to TRBD1. Germline V gene lookup returns CDR1 GTSNPN and CDR2 SVGIG (reference sequence). This CDR3 is 12 amino acids long. The CDR3 loop reads CGQGFTGNTIYF. In DNA form, the CDR3 reads TGTGGACAGGGATTCACTGGAAACACCATATATTTT.

The gene calls are TRBV14 and TRBJ2-1; 12 bases fit TRBD2. The trim removed 4 bases at V and 8 bases at J, leaving 6 bases unmatched. Germline V gene lookup returns CDR1 SGHDN and CDR2 FVKESK. The CDR3 extends over 15 amino acids. The CDR3 loop reads CASSLRLAGEDEQFF. As DNA, the CDR3 is TGTGCCAGCAGCCTACGACTAGCGGGAGAGGATGAGCAGTTCTTC.

The chain carries TRBV20-1 and TRBJ2-3, with 12 bases that match TRBD2. V lost 3 bases to trimming and J lost 3 bases; unmatched junction nucleotides: 7. CDR3 length: 16 residues. Per germline, CDR1 DFQATT and CDR2 SNEGSKA (reference sequence). CDR3 nucleotides: TGCAGTGCTAGTCTTATACTAGCGGGAGGAACAGATACGCAGTATTTT. Translation: CSASLILAGGTDTQYF.

This rearrangement joins TRBV5-1 to TRBJ1-1; a weak D match, TRBD1 (6 bases). This CDR3 has 12 residues. V was pared by 2 bases and J by 8 bases, with 10 bases between. Per the germline V gene, CDR1 is SGHRS and CDR2 is YFSETQ. The DNA of the CDR3 is TGCGCCAGCAGCTTTACCGGGACAGAAGCTTTCTTT. Protein: CASSFTGTEAFF. Based on the CDR3 plus reference TRBV5-1 and TRBJ1-1, the full variable domain is KAGVTQTPRYLIKTRGQQVTLSCSPISGHRSVSWYQQTPGQGLQFLFEYFSETQRNKGNFPGRFSGRQFSNSRSEMNVSTLELGDSALYLCASSFTGTEAFFGQGTRLTVV.

This chain links TRBV6-5 with TRBJ1-1; no clear D. The CDR3 length is 13 residues. Between the trimmed V and J ends, which lost 0 bases and 8 bases, there was a span of 10 bases. CDR1 is MNHEY and CDR2 is SVGAGI in the germline V gene. The CDR3 sequence: CASSYSYVGEAFF. DNA of the CDR3: TGTGCCAGCAGTTACTCGTACGTGGGCGAAGCTTTCTTT.

The rearrangement links TRBV28 to TRBJ2-1; D possibly corresponds to TRBD1 (6 bases). V lost 4 bases to trimming and J lost 4 bases, with 14 bases between them. This CDR3 spans 15 amino acids. Germline V CDR1 and CDR2: MDHEN, SYDVKM. The CDR3 reads CASSSYRVQYNEQFF. CDR3 sequence (DNA): TGTGCCAGCAGTTCCTACAGGGTGCAGTACAATGAGCAGTTCTTC.

This clone has only one observation. This rearrangement joins TRBV2 to TRBJ2-2, with TRBD2 matching over 7 bases. Germline V gene lookup returns CDR1 SNHLY and CDR2 FYNNEI. The CDR3 loop spans 17 amino acids. Trimming at V came to 4 bases and at J to 0 bases, leaving 8 bases not matched to a gene. CDR3 nucleotide sequence: TGTGCCAGCAGTGGGGAGCGGGGTATTTCGAACACCGGGGAGCTGTTTTTT. This translates into CASSGERGISNTGELFF.

The CDR3 coding sequence is TGTGCCAGCAGTTCTGGGCTCGACGGGCAGTTCTTC. It translates to CASSSGLDGQFF. The chain recombines TRBV28 with TRBJ2-1; D uncertain. This CDR3 region has 12 residues. V lost 4 bases, J lost 12 bases, and 13 bases lay in between. Germline V lookup: CDR1 MDHEN, CDR2 SYDVKM.

The chain uses TRBV27 and TRBJ2-7; 8 bases are a match to TRBD2. The germline V gene has CDR1 MNHEY and CDR2 SMNVEV (reference sequence). The CDR3 loop spans 16 amino acids. The V segment lost 6 bases and the J segment 3 bases; nucleotides outside the gene matches: 13. In DNA form, the CDR3 reads TGTGCCAGCAGCACTTCCGGGGGGGACACCAGCTACGAGCAGTACTTC. Translated, it gives CASSTSGGDTSYEQYF.

The CDR3, as DNA: TGCGCCAGCAGCCAAGGTGAACAGGGTATACTTGAAGCTTTCTTT. Its translation: CASSQGEQGILEAFF. This sequence joins TRBV4-3 and TRBJ1-1, with D maybe TRBD1 (6 bases). V dropped 1 base and J dropped 7 bases, with 16 bases sitting between them. The CDR3 totals 15 residues. The germline gives CDR1 LGHNA, CDR2 YSLEER.

The V gene is TRBV6-5, the J gene TRBJ1-5; 11 nucleotides line up with TRBD1. With 9 bases clipped from V and 2 bases from J, the junction kept 3 bases outside the gene matches. CDR1 and CDR2 (germline): MNHEY, SVGAGI. The CDR3 covers 14 residues. For the CDR3, the DNA is TGTGCCAGTTGGGACAGGGGGGGCAATCAGCCCCAGCATTTT. Its protein product is CASWDRGGNQPQHF.

This chain connects TRBV4-1 to TRBJ2-1, with D possibly TRBD2 on 5 matching bases. V dropped 2 bases and J dropped 0 bases, with 8 bases sitting between them. CDR1 and CDR2 (germline): MGHRA, YSYEKL. The CDR3 extends over 15 amino acids. The DNA for the CDR3 is TGCGCCAGCAGCCAATCGGGGAGCTCCTACAATGAGCAGTTCTTC. It yields the protein CASSQSGSSYNEQFF.

This sequence joins TRBV7-2 and TRBJ1-2, with D possibly matching TRBD1 (5 bases). CDR3 size: 15 residues. With 2 bases removed from V and 0 bases from J, the gap between germline ends came to 10 bases. Germline V gene data show CDR1 as SGHTA and CDR2 as FQGNSA. The CDR3 sequence is CASSLRTGANYGYTF. As DNA, the CDR3 is TGTGCCAGCAGCTTAAGGACGGGGGCTAACTATGGCTACACCTTC.

This clone was observed a handful of times. The chain joins TRBV7-6 to TRBJ1-2, with a possible D match to TRBD1 (5 bases). CDR1 is SGHVS and CDR2 is FNYEAQ in the germline V gene. This CDR3 is 15 amino acids long. V was clipped by 3 bases and J by 6 bases, with 17 bases between them. CDR3 protein: CASSLILTGTDGYTF. The CDR3 nucleotides read TGTGCCAGCAGCTTGATACTCACAGGAACGGATGGCTACACCTTC.

This chain connects TRBV6-5 to TRBJ2-2, with TRBD2 as a possible D gene (7 bases). There are 15 residues in the CDR3. V was pared by 6 bases and J by 6 bases, with 17 bases between. CDR1 is MNHEY, CDR2 SVGAGI, per germline. Here the CDR3 DNA reads TGTGCCAGCAGCCGCCCCCGGGGGGCGGCCGGGGAGCTGTTTTTT. It specifies CASSRPRGAAGELFF.

The V gene is TRBV12-5, the J gene TRBJ2-7; 8 bases map to TRBD1. V lost 6 bases to trimming and J lost 5 bases; unmatched junction nucleotides: 12. The length of the CDR3 is 15 residues. Germline V gives CDR1 LGHNT, CDR2 FRNRAP. The CDR3 bases are TGTGCTAGTGGGGGATCGGGACAGGTGATCCACGAGCAGTACTTC. This translates into CASGGSGQVIHEQYF. The full variable domain, completed using reference TRBV12-5 and TRBJ2-7, is DARVTQTPRHKVTEMGQEVTMRCQPILGHNTVFWYRQTMMQGLELLAYFRNRAPLDDSGMPKDRFSAEMPDATLATLKIQPSEPRDSAVYFCASGGSGQVIHEQYFGPGTRLTVT.

This clone came up a few times. J is TRBJ2-5 and V is TRBV6-6, with 11 bases matching TRBD2. The CDR3 spans 19 residues. Germline loops: CDR1 MNHNY, CDR2 SVGAGI (reference sequence). With V trimmed by 6 bases and J by 5 bases, 20 bases remained unmatched. The CDR3 DNA is TGTGCCAGCAGCTCATCCTCTCGCGGTAGCGGGGGGGTAAGGGAGACCCAGTACTTC. Protein sequence: CASSSSSRGSGGVRETQYF.

This chain joins TRBV7-9 and TRBJ2-2, with TRBD2 as a possible D gene (6 bases). This CDR3 has 15 residues. Germline V gene data show CDR1 as SEHNR and CDR2 as FQNEAQ (reference sequence). Trimming stripped 2 bases from V and 3 bases from J, with 10 bases between. The CDR3 region is CASSLPGDHTGELFF. CDR3 in DNA: TGTGCCAGCAGCTTACCGGGGGATCACACCGGGGAGCTGTTTTTT.

V is TRBV5-8 and J is TRBJ1-1; 10 nucleotides align to TRBD1. CDR1 SGHTS and CDR2 YDEGEE come from the germline V gene. J was trimmed by 3 bases and V by 4 bases; bases with no gene match: 6. This CDR3 comprises 15 residues. The CDR3: CASSPRDRGDTEAFF. In DNA form, the CDR3 reads TGTGCCAGCAGCCCCCGGGACAGGGGCGACACTGAAGCTTTCTTT.

The chain is built from TRBV5-1 and TRBJ2-7; 9 bases match TRBD1. V lost 3 bases to trimming and J lost 6 bases; unmatched junction nucleotides: 7. From germline, CDR1 is SGHRS and CDR2 YFSETQ. The CDR3 covers 14 residues. CDR3 protein: CASSSEPTGGEQYF. Here the CDR3 DNA reads TGCGCCAGCAGCTCGGAACCGACAGGGGGCGAGCAGTACTTC.

This chain connects TRBV9 to TRBJ1-1; 7 bases align to TRBD1. V lost 3 bases and J lost 7; bases outside the gene matches: 3. Germline lookup yields CDR1 SGDLS and CDR2 YYNGEE. The CDR3 spans 12 residues. The CDR3 sequence: CASSENRGEAFF. In nucleotides, the CDR3 is TGTGCCAGCAGCGAAAACAGGGGTGAAGCTTTCTTT.

The CDR3 DNA reads TGTGCCAGCTCATCGCTAGAGGCCCCTCCAAATGAGCAGTTCTTC. This gives the protein CASSSLEAPPNEQFF. V gene TRBV18 combines with J gene TRBJ2-1, with D hard to call. The germline V gene encodes CDR1 KGHSH and CDR2 LQKENI. CDR3 length equals 15 residues. With 5 bases removed from V and 7 bases from J, the gap between germline ends came to 18 bases. The full variable domain, in which reference TRBV18 and TRBJ2-1 provide the parts outside the CDR3, is NAGVMQNPRHLVRRRGQEARLRCSPMKGHSHVYWYRQLPEEGLKFMVYLQKENIIDESGMPKERFSAEFPKEGPSILRIQQVVRGDSAAYFCASSSLEAPPNEQFFGPGTRLTVL.

The chain is built from TRBV2 and TRBJ2-4; D is perhaps TRBD1 (6 bases). The CDR3 has 15 residues. The germline V and J ends were trimmed by 8 bases and 1 base, with 15 bases remaining between them. CDR1 and CDR2 from the germline V gene are SNHLY and FYNNEI. As DNA, the CDR3 is TGTGCCAGCGACTCAAAGGGGGAGGCCAAAAACATTCAGTACTTC. This gives the protein CASDSKGEAKNIQYF.

The genes are TRBV7-2 and TRBJ2-1; 9 bases agree with TRBD2. The V gene end was trimmed by 6 bases and the J gene end by 2 bases; junction bases not matched to a gene: 5. CDR1 and CDR2 (germline): SGHTA, FQGNSA. This CDR3 is 15 amino acids long. The CDR3 loop is CASSIAGAAYNEQFF. DNA for the CDR3: TGTGCCAGCAGTATAGCGGGGGCCGCCTACAATGAGCAGTTCTTC.

The chain uses TRBV5-1 and TRBJ2-7; TRBD2 might be the D (5 bases). This CDR3 is 16 amino acids long. Germline lookup yields CDR1 SGHRS and CDR2 YFSETQ. V lost 0 bases and J lost 4, with 17 bases in between. The CDR3 loop reads CASSLGVLAGGYEQYF. The CDR3 DNA follows: TGCGCCAGCAGCTTGGGGGTTCTCGCGGGCGGATACGAGCAGTACTTC.

This rearrangement joins TRBV4-2 to TRBJ2-5; perhaps TRBD1 as D (5 bases). This CDR3 comprises 15 residues. Trimming cost V 0 bases and J 4 bases, with 12 bases left between them. The germline V gene encodes CDR1 LGHNA and CDR2 YNFKEQ. CDR3 nucleotide sequence: TGTGCCAGCAGCCAAGATGGTCAGGACACAGAGACCCAGTACTTC. Its translation is CASSQDGQDTETQYF.

This chain joins TRBV7-9 and TRBJ1-2; possible D gene TRBD1, 6 bases. The V end was cut by 2 bases, the J end by 8 bases, with 21 bases between. The CDR3 covers 16 residues. From germline, CDR1 is SEHNR and CDR2 FQNEAQ (reference sequence). The CDR3 here is CASSLSARGHQGGYTF. The CDR3 DNA reads as TGTGCCAGCAGCTTATCGGCCAGGGGCCACCAGGGAGGCTACACCTTC.